This passage covers 21 T cell receptor beta chains from one sample sequenced in a study of T cell responses to AZD1222 COVID-19 vaccine. Data came from immunoSEQ multiplex PCR; TCRdb stores just in-frame clones and leaves some out. The sample comprises 80,000 to 100,000 clones, 86% of which are singletons, and 5% to 6.5% rests with the top ten. The sequencing used peripheral blood, collected on day 0 of AZD1222 vaccination. These receptors all come from an adult in good health.

CDR3: CASSLGRTEAFF. CDR3 nucleotides: TGTGCCAGCAGTCTTGGGAGGACTGAAGCTTTCTTT. The chain links TRBV7-9 to TRBJ1-1; D gene ambiguous. The CDR3 has 12 amino acids. The germline V and J ends were trimmed by 6 bases and 5 bases, with 10 bases remaining between them. Germline assignment: CDR1 SEHNR and CDR2 FQNEAQ (reference sequence).

This chain uses TRBV11-3 with TRBJ2-2; possible D gene TRBD2, 5 bases. This CDR3 region has 16 residues. V lost 1 base and J lost 3, with 12 bases in between. The germline V gene encodes CDR1 SGHNT and CDR2 YENEEA. The CDR3 loop reads CASSLGAGWDTGELFF. CDR3 coding DNA: TGTGCCAGCAGCTTAGGCGCGGGTTGGGACACCGGGGAGCTGTTTTTT. Full variable domain (outside the CDR3, taken from reference TRBV11-3 and TRBJ2-2): EAGVVQSPRYKIIEKKQPVAFWCNPISGHNTLYWYLQNLGQGPELLIRYENEEAVDDSQLPKDRFSAERLKGVDSTLKIQPAELGDSAVYLCASSLGAGWDTGELFFGEGSRLTVL.

This sequence joins TRBV5-4 and TRBJ1-6; TRBD1 aligns across 7 bases. V shed 4 bases and J 8 bases; nucleotides not matched to a gene: 9. Germline loops: CDR1 SGHNT, CDR2 YYREEE (reference sequence). CDR3 length: 15 residues. CDR3 DNA: TGTGCCAGCAGCAGGGTCCAGGGGGTTGATTCACCCCTCCACTTT. As protein: CASSRVQGVDSPLHF. Using reference TRBV5-4 and TRBJ1-6 for the parts outside the CDR3, the full variable domain is ETGVTQSPTHLIKTRGQQVTLRCSSQSGHNTVSWYQQALGQGPQFIFQYYREEENGRGNFPPRFSGLQFPNYSSELNVNALELDDSALYLCASSRVQGVDSPLHFGNGTRLTVT.

This chain uses TRBV5-8 with TRBJ1-2; possible D gene TRBD1, 5 bases. Trimming stripped 7 bases from V and 0 bases from J, with 22 bases between. Germline CDR1 reads SGHTS; CDR2 reads YDEGEE. The CDR3 sequence is 17 residues long. The CDR3 DNA follows: TGTGCCAGCGCCGGTGGGGCAGGGTTCAACGCTAACTATGGCTACACCTTC. This codes for CASAGGAGFNANYGYTF. Using reference TRBV5-8 and TRBJ1-2 for the parts outside the CDR3, the full variable domain is EAGVTQSPTHLIKTRGQQATLRCSPISGHTSVYWYQQALGLGLQFLLWYDEGEERNRGNFPPRFSGRQFPNYSSELNVNALELEDSALYLCASAGGAGFNANYGYTFGSGTRLTVV.

The chain links TRBV9 to TRBJ2-7, with TRBD1 matching 8 bases. The CDR3 is made up of 16 amino acids. V gave up 5 bases and J gave up 2 bases; unmatched junction bases: 12. From germline, CDR1 is SGDLS and CDR2 YYNGEE. CDR3 protein: CASSPHGGQGPYEQYF. The DNA of the CDR3 is TGTGCCAGCAGTCCCCACGGCGGACAGGGACCCTACGAGCAGTACTTC.

The chain links TRBV18 to TRBJ1-1; D gene unclear. Germline-derived CDR1 and CDR2 are KGHSH and LQKENI. The CDR3 consists of 15 residues. Between the trimmed V and J ends, which lost 2 bases and 2 bases, there was a span of 12 bases. CDR3 amino acids: CASSPKADFNTEAFF. The CDR3, as DNA: TGTGCCAGCTCACCAAAGGCTGACTTTAACACTGAAGCTTTCTTT.

This clone was observed many times. This rearrangement joins TRBV3-1 (or the pseudogene TRBV3-2) to TRBJ1-3; no clear D gene. Germline assignment: CDR1 LGHDT and CDR2 YNNKEL (reference sequence). This CDR3 has 17 residues. V gave up 1 base and J gave up 0 bases, with 13 bases separating them. The CDR3 is CASSQAVAGRSGNTIYF. The CDR3 DNA reads TGTGCCAGCAGCCAAGCCGTGGCCGGACGCTCTGGAAACACCATATATTTT.

The chain combines TRBV3-1 (or the pseudogene TRBV3-2) with TRBJ1-2; possible D gene TRBD1, 5 bases. Germline V CDR1 and CDR2: LGHDT, YNNKEL (reference sequence). V was shortened by 0 bases and J by 7 bases, with 15 bases between the two germline ends. The CDR3 is made up of 15 amino acids. This CDR3 reads CASSQDNWGGGGYTF. In nucleotides, the CDR3 is TGTGCCAGCAGCCAAGATAATTGGGGGGGAGGTGGCTACACCTTC.

The rearrangement uses TRBV6-5 and TRBJ2-1; possible D gene TRBD1, 5 bases. Trimming shortened V by 6 bases and J by 10 bases, and 13 bases separated the two germline ends. The CDR3 extends over 12 amino acids. Germline V CDR1 and CDR2: MNHEY, SVGAGI. The CDR3 sequence is CASRPTRGEQFF. CDR3 nucleotides: TGTGCCAGCAGGCCGACAAGGGGCGAGCAGTTCTTC.

The rearrangement links TRBV11-2 to TRBJ2-7; a possible D gene is TRBD1 (6 bases). The CDR3 contains 13 residues. Germline CDR1 reads SGHAT; CDR2 reads FQNNGV. Trimming cost V 5 bases and J 5 bases, with 13 bases left between them. The CDR3 DNA sequence: TGTGCCAGCAGCCGAGATTACAGGGACGAGCAGTACTTC. Translating it yields CASSRDYRDEQYF.

The chain couples TRBV7-9 to TRBJ2-1; perhaps TRBD2 as D (6 bases). This CDR3 region has 16 residues. Germline CDR1 is SEHNR and CDR2 is FQNEAQ (reference sequence). V lost 4 bases and J 0 bases, leaving 13 bases between the germline ends. This chain's CDR3 is CASSYPAGSSYNEQFF. The CDR3 DNA reads TGTGCCAGCAGCTACCCGGCCGGGAGCTCCTACAATGAGCAGTTCTTC.

This clone has more than one count but fewer than ten. The chain couples TRBV29-1 to TRBJ1-1; no definite D call. CDR3 length equals 15 residues. The V gene lost 2 bases and the J gene lost 2 bases, with 15 bases spanning the gap. Germline V gives CDR1 SQVTM, CDR2 ANQGSEA. The CDR3 protein is CSVEIRGQRNTEAFF. The DNA for the CDR3 is TGCAGCGTTGAAATACGGGGTCAGAGAAACACTGAAGCTTTCTTT.

This clone appeared once. The V and J genes are TRBV9 and TRBJ2-1, with unresolved D. The CDR3 has 15 residues. V shed 4 bases and J shed 2 bases, with 13 bases lying between them. Germline assignment: CDR1 SGDLS and CDR2 YYNGEE. The CDR3 bases are TGTGCCAGCAGCCCCCGCGAAAAAACCTACAATGAGCAGTTCTTC. Translated, it gives CASSPREKTYNEQFF.

The rearrangement joins TRBV12-3 or TRBV12-4 to TRBJ2-3; D call uncertain. V was pared by 5 bases and J by 3 bases, with 3 bases between. This CDR3 has 11 residues. The CDR3 region is CASSPTDTQYF. The CDR3, as DNA: TGTGCCAGCAGTCCAACAGATACGCAGTATTTT.

The chain recombines TRBV14 with TRBJ2-7; TRBD1 aligns across 7 bases. V dropped 2 bases and J dropped 3; count of bases not matched to a gene: 7. The CDR3 has 15 amino acids. From germline, CDR1 is SGHDN and CDR2 FVKESK. CDR3 sequence (DNA): TGTGCCAGCAGCCAACGTCAGGCAGGGGGCTACGAGCAGTACTTC. Encoded protein: CASSQRQAGGYEQYF. The full variable domain, rest sourced from reference TRBV14 and TRBJ2-7, is EAGVTQFPSHSVIEKGQTVTLRCDPISGHDNLYWYRRVMGKEIKFLLHFVKESKQDESGMPNNRFLAERTGGTYSTLKVQPAELEDSGVYFCASSQRQAGGYEQYFGPGTRLTVT.

This chain uses TRBV7-9 with TRBJ1-4; the D gene is possibly TRBD1 (5 bases). The CDR3 length is 15 residues. The germline V and J ends were trimmed by 1 base and 8 bases, with 14 bases remaining between them. Per the germline V gene, CDR1 is SEHNR and CDR2 is FQNEAQ (reference sequence). Here the CDR3 DNA reads TGTGCCAGCAGCTTAGACCAGGGACTGGGCGAAAAACTGTTTTTT. It yields the protein CASSLDQGLGEKLFF. Full variable domain (remainder filled in from reference TRBV7-9 and TRBJ1-4): DTGVSQNPRHKITKRGQNVTFRCDPISEHNRLYWYRQTLGQGPEFLTYFQNEAQLEKSRLLSDRFSAERPKGSFSTLEIQRTEQGDSAMYLCASSLDQGLGEKLFFGSGTQLSVL.

The chain is built from TRBV7-8 and TRBJ2-7, with D unresolved. The CDR3 extends over 14 amino acids. Germline-derived CDR1 and CDR2 are SGHVS and FQNEAQ. The germline V and J ends were trimmed by 1 base and 3 bases, with 10 bases remaining between them. As DNA, the CDR3 is TGTGCCAGCAGCTTAGGTATCAGTTACTACGAGCAGTACTTC. As protein: CASSLGISYYEQYF.

The V gene is TRBV7-9, the J gene TRBJ2-5; D is uncertain. The CDR3 is made up of 11 amino acids. The V gene's germline CDR1 is SEHNR and CDR2 FQNEAQ (reference sequence). Trimming removed 5 bases at V and 5 bases at J, with 6 bases between. The CDR3 region is CASSRVETQYF. CDR3 DNA sequence: TGTGCCAGCAGCAGGGTGGAGACCCAGTACTTC.

This rearrangement joins TRBV9 to TRBJ1-1; 8 bases line up with TRBD1. The ends lost 4 bases at V and 5 bases at J; junction bases unmatched: 7. This CDR3 contains 14 residues. CDR1 and CDR2 (germline): SGDLS, YYNGEE. The CDR3 bases are TGTGCCAGCAGCATTACAGGGGGAGGGACTGAAGCTTTCTTT. Encoded protein: CASSITGGGTEAFF.

The chain links TRBV5-5 to TRBJ2-7; D is unresolved. The CDR3 runs 15 residues. From germline, CDR1 is SGHKS and CDR2 YYEKEE (reference sequence). V was pared by 0 bases and J by 2 bases, with 12 bases between. CDR3 nucleotide sequence: TGTGCCAGCAGCTTGGGGCCAGCGCCGACCTACGAGCAGTACTTC. The encoded protein is CASSLGPAPTYEQYF.

The chain combines TRBV7-9 with TRBJ2-5, with D perhaps matching TRBD2 (6 bases). V lost 10 bases to trimming and J lost 3 bases, with 21 bases between them. This CDR3 has 15 residues. Germline V gives CDR1 SEHNR, CDR2 FQNEAQ (reference sequence). CDR3 amino acids: CATTGEGGTEETQYF. The CDR3 DNA reads TGTGCCACCACCGGTGAGGGCGGGACGGAAGAGACCCAGTACTTC.